The TCR beta chain under discussion was sequenced for a study of T cell responses to AZD1222 COVID-19 vaccine. Sequencing used immunoSEQ multiplex PCR; TCRdb keeps in-frame clones, though not all of them. This sample carries tens of thousands of clones, 60% to 85% of them seen once, and the ten largest clones take roughly 3.5%. Comment on this clone: As yet, its antigen is unknown.

Study findings and constraints: The peak T cell response came first, and repertoires were sampled only after it. Regions left unmutated in variants are reportedly the target of nearly half of spike-specific TCRs. Across the whole spike, CD4 TCRs peaked at regions 160-218 and 743-854. Baseline seropositivity characterized only six AZD1222 recipients.

Sample: peripheral blood, taken 28 days after the second AZD1222 dose. The TCR comes from an adult who received the AZD1222 COVID-19 vaccine.

CDR3 DNA sequence: TGTGCCAGCAGTTTTTTGGGAAGCAATCAGCCCCAGCATTTT. Translation gives CASSFLGSNQPQHF. V gene TRBV28 combines with J gene TRBJ1-5, with D unresolved. Trimming took off 3 bases at V and 1 base at J, with 7 bases between the two ends. Germline V lookup: CDR1 MDHEN, CDR2 SYDVKM. This CDR3 comprises 14 residues.